This T cell receptor (beta chain) stems from a study of blood T cell repertoires in COVID-19. Across the study: The United States, Italy and Spain provided the acute and convalescent COVID-19 samples. T cells, B-cell-depleted T cells, or PBMCs supplied cDNA or gDNA.

V lost 7 bases to trimming and J lost 5 bases; unmatched junction nucleotides: 10. This CDR3 is built from 15 residues. The V gene's germline CDR1 is MNHEY and CDR2 SVGAGI. As originally analysed: How many nucleated cells were present was estimated from reference gene primer amplification. Clones were sequenced by immunoSEQ multiplex PCR, and TCRdb holds only the in-frame ones, with some missing. The V and J calls and clone size are taken from that table; D and trimming were inferred from the DNA. The sample includes some 70,000 clones, approximately 79% seen only once; the top ten take less than 8.5%.

Sequencing was carried out using peripheral blood. The sequence came from a man aged 55 to 70 with acute or convalescent COVID-19. This chain joins TRBV6-5 and TRBJ2-2, with 7 bases lining up with TRBD1. This CDR3 reads CASTDRQGRTGELFF. CDR3 coding DNA: TGTGCCAGCACCGACCGACAGGGCCGGACCGGGGAGCTGTTTTTT.